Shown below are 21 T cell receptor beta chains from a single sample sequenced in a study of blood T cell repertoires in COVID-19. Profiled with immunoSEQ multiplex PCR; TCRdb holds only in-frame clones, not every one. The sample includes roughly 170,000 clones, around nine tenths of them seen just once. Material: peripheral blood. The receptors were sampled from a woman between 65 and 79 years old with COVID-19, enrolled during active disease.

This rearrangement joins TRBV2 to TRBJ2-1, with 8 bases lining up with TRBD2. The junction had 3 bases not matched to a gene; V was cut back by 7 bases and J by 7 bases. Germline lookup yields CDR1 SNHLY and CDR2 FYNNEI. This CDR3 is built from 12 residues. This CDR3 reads CASTSGGNEQFF. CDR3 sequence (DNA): TGTGCCAGCACTTCGGGGGGGAATGAGCAGTTCTTC.

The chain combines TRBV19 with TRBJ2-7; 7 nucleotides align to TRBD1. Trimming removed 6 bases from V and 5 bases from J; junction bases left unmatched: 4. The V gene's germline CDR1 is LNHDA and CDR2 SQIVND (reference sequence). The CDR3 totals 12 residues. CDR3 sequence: CASSNRGNEQYF. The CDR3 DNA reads TGTGCCAGTAGCAACAGGGGTAACGAGCAGTACTTC.

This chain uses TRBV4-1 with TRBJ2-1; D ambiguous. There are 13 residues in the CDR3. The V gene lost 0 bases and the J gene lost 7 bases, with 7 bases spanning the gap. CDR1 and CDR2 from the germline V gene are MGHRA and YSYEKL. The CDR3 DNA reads TGCGCCAGCAGCCAAGACCCTACGAATGAGCAGTTCTTC. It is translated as CASSQDPTNEQFF.

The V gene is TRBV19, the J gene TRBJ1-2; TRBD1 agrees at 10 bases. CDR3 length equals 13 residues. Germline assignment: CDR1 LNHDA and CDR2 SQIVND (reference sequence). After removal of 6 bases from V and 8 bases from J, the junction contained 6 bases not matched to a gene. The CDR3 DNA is TGTGCCAGTAGCCGACAGGGGGCGATAGGCTACACCTTC. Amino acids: CASSRQGAIGYTF.

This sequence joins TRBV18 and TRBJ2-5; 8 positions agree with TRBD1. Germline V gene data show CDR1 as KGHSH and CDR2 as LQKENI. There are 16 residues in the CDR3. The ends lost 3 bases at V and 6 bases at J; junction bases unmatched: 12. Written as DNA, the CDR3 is TGTGCCAGCTCACCCGACAGGGGTCGTTCCTTTAAGACCCAGTACTTC. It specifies CASSPDRGRSFKTQYF.

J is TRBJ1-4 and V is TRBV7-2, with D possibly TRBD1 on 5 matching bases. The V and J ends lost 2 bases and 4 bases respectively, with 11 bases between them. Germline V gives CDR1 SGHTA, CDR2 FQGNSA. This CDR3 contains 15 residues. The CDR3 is CASSLSGTINEKLFF. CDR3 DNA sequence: TGTGCCAGCAGCTTAAGCGGGACCATTAATGAAAAACTGTTTTTT.

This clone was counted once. This chain's CDR3 is CASSLVLAGGGAEQYF. The CDR3 coding sequence is TGTGCCAGCAGCTTAGTGCTAGCGGGAGGCGGAGCTGAGCAGTACTTC. The V gene is TRBV7-8, the J gene TRBJ2-7; 11 bases agree with TRBD2. Germline values: CDR1 SGHVS, CDR2 FQNEAQ. The CDR3 consists of 16 residues. The J segment lost 7 bases and the V segment lost 1 base, leaving 9 bases of the junction unmatched.

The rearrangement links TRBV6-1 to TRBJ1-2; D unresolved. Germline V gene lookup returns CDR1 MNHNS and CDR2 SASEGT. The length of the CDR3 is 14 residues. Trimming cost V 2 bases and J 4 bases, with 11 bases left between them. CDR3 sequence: CASSELGQSYGYTF. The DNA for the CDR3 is TGTGCCAGCAGTGAACTTGGGCAGAGCTATGGCTACACCTTC.

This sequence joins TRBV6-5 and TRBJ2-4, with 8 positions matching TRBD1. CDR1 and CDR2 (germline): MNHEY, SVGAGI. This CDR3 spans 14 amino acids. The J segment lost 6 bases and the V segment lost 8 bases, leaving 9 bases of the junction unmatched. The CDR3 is CASAQGAWGNIQYF. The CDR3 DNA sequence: TGTGCCAGCGCTCAGGGGGCTTGGGGAAACATTCAGTACTTC.

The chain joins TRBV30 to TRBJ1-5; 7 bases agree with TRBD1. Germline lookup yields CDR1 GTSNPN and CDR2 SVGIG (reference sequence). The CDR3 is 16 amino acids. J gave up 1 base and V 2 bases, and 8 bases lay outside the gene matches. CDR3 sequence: CAWSMGQGVSNQPQHF. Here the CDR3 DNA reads TGTGCCTGGAGTATGGGCCAGGGGGTGAGCAATCAGCCCCAGCATTTT.

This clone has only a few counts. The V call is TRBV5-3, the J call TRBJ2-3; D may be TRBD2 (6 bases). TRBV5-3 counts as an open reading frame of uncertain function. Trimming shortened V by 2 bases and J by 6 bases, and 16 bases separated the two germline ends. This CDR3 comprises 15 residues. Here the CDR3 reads CARSFFGRRRDTQYF. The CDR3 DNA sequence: TGTGCCAGAAGCTTTTTCGGGAGACGGCGGGATACGCAGTATTTT.

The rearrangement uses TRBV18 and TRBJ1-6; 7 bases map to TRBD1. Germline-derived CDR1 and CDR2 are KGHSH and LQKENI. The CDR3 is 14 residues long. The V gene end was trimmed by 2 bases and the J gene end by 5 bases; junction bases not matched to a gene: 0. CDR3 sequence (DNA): TGTGCCAGCTCACCAGGACAGGATAATTCACCCCTCCACTTT. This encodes CASSPGQDNSPLHF.

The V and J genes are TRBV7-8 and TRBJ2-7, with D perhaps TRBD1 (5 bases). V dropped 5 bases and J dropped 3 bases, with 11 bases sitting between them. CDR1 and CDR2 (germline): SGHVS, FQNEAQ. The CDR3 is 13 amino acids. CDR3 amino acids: CASSTDRIYEQYF. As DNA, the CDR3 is TGTGCCAGCAGCACTGACAGAATCTACGAGCAGTACTTC.

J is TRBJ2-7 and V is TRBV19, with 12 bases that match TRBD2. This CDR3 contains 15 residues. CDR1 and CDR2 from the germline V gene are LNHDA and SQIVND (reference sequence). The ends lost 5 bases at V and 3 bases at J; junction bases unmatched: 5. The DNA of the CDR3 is TGTGCCAGTAGTGGGCTGACTAGCGGGGGCTACGAGCAGTACTTC. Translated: CASSGLTSGGYEQYF.

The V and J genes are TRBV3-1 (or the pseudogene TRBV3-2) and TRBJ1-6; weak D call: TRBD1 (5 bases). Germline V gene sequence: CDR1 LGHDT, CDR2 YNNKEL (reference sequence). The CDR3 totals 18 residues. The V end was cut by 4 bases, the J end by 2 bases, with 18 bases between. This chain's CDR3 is CASSPFGADPTYNSPLHF. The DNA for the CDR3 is TGTGCCAGCAGCCCCTTTGGGGCGGATCCGACCTATAATTCACCCCTCCACTTT.

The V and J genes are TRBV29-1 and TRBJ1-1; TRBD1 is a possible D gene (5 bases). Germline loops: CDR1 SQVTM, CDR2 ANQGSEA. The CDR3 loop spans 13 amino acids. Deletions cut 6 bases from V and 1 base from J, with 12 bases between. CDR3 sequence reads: CSVDAGRNTEAFF. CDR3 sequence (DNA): TGCAGCGTCGACGCGGGGCGGAACACTGAAGCTTTCTTT.

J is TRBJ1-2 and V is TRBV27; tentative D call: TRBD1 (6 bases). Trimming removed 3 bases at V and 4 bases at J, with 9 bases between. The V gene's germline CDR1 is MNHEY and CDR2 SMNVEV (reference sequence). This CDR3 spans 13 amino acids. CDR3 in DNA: TGTGCCAGCAGTTTTCAGGGGACCTATGGCTACACCTTC. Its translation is CASSFQGTYGYTF.

Written as DNA, the CDR3 is TGTGCCAGCAGCTCAACCCGGACAGGGATCTATGGCTACACCTTC. Protein product: CASSSTRTGIYGYTF. The chain recombines TRBV7-8 with TRBJ1-2; TRBD1 matches at 8 bases. The J segment lost 4 bases and the V segment lost 4 bases, leaving 8 bases of the junction unmatched. The CDR3 sequence is 15 residues long. CDR1 and CDR2 (germline): SGHVS, FQNEAQ.

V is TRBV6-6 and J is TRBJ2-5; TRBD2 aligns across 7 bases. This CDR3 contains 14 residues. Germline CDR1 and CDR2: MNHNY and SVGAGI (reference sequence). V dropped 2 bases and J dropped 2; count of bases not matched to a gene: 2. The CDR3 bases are TGTGCCAGCAGTTACGCGGGGGTACAAGAGACCCAGTACTTC. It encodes CASSYAGVQETQYF.

Here the CDR3 reads CASSPGGGGNEKLFF. The CDR3, as DNA: TGTGCCAGCAGTCCGGGAGGGGGGGGTAATGAAAAACTGTTTTTT. The chain links TRBV28 to TRBJ1-4; possible D gene TRBD1, 6 bases. The germline V and J ends were trimmed by 5 bases and 4 bases, with 14 bases remaining between them. The CDR3 has 15 residues. The germline V gene encodes CDR1 MDHEN and CDR2 SYDVKM.

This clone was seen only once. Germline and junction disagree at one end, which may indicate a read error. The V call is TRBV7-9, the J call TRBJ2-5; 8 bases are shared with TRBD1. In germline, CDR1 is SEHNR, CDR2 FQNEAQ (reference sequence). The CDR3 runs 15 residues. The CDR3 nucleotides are TGTGCCAGCAGCCCCGGACAGGGATGGGAAGAGAGCCAGTACTTC. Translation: CASSPGQGWEESQYF.